These 3 T cell receptor beta chains were all obtained from the same sample, sequenced in a study of T cells in Graves' hyperthyroidism and ophthalmopathy. The investigators amplified TCR beta CDR3 regions from RNA transcripts. TCR CDR3 underwent first-round RT-PCR with the HTBI primer set. TCRdb re-called the multiplex PCR reads through MiXCR, storing one row per CDR3 protein. The sample yields some 560,000 distinct CDR3 sequences, 13% to 15% seen once. Specimen: blood. These receptors were taken from a woman in her 40s with Graves' hyperthyroidism.

This clonotype was seen ten or more times. The chain couples TRBV28 to TRBJ2-7; D is unresolved. There are 12 residues in the CDR3. Germline V gives CDR1 MDHEN, CDR2 SYDVKM. V lost 0 bases and J 4 bases, leaving 4 bases between the germline ends. The DNA of the CDR3 is TGTGCCAGCAGTTTATGGCAGTACGAGCAGTACTTC. Its translation: CASSLWQYEQYF.

This clonotype has only a few counts. The chain is built from TRBV6-1 and TRBJ2-7; 9 nucleotides align to TRBD1. The trim removed 5 bases at V and 1 base at J, leaving 12 bases unmatched. The CDR3 is 17 amino acids. CDR1 MNHNS and CDR2 SASEGT come from the germline V gene. The CDR3, as DNA: TGTGCCAGCAGTCTCTACTCGGGACAGGGAGAATCCTACGAGCAGTACTTC. Translation: CASSLYSGQGESYEQYF.

In this sample, this clonotype turned up many times. The gene calls are TRBV20-1 and TRBJ2-1; TRBD1 or TRBD2 may be the D gene (5 bases each). The CDR3 length is 13 residues. V was trimmed by 1 base and J by 4 bases, leaving 8 bases between them. Per the germline V gene, CDR1 is DFQATT and CDR2 is SNEGSKA (reference sequence). CDR3 in amino acids: CSARGDGYNEQFF. The CDR3 DNA sequence: TGCAGTGCTAGAGGGGACGGGTACAATGAGCAGTTCTTC.